These 23 T cell receptor beta chains were all obtained from the same sample, sequenced in a study of blood T cell repertoires in COVID-19. Sequencing used immunoSEQ multiplex PCR; TCRdb keeps in-frame clones, though not all of them. The table includes 270,000 or so clones, approximately 80% detected once. The sequenced sample was peripheral blood. The source is a woman in her sixties or seventies with active or convalescent COVID-19.

This CDR3 reads CASSVVKWGQPNYGYTF. The DNA for the CDR3 is TGTGCCAGCAGCGTAGTAAAATGGGGACAGCCTAACTATGGCTACACCTTC. The chain is built from TRBV9 and TRBJ1-2, with 7 nucleotides matching TRBD1. There are 17 residues in the CDR3. V lost 0 bases to trimming and J lost 0 bases; unmatched junction nucleotides: 8. In germline, CDR1 is SGDLS, CDR2 YYNGEE.

The chain has TRBV5-6 and TRBJ2-7, with TRBD2 matching over 7 bases. Germline loops: CDR1 SGHDT, CDR2 YYEEEE. This CDR3 spans 14 amino acids. With V trimmed by 3 bases and J by 6 bases, 9 bases remained unmatched. The chain's CDR3 is CASSSGEGRPEQYF. The CDR3 DNA reads as TGTGCCAGCAGCTCGGGGGAGGGGCGCCCCGAGCAGTACTTC.

This clone appeared a few times. This chain connects TRBV27 to TRBJ1-6; maybe TRBD1 (6 bases). The CDR3 loop spans 15 amino acids. Trimming stripped 4 bases from V and 10 bases from J, with 17 bases between. Germline V gives CDR1 MNHEY, CDR2 SMNVEV (reference sequence). The CDR3 DNA is TGTGCCAGCAGTTCTTATTTACAGGGACGATCACCCCTCCACTTT. This encodes CASSSYLQGRSPLHF.

The chain carries TRBV19 and TRBJ2-5; 7 bases line up with TRBD1. The CDR3 totals 13 residues. The germline CDR1 and CDR2 sequences are LNHDA and SQIVND (reference sequence). Trimming at V came to 6 bases and at J to 4 bases, leaving 5 bases not matched to a gene. In DNA, the CDR3 is TGTGCCAGTAGGAGGACAGGAATAGAGACCCAGTACTTC. The encoded protein is CASRRTGIETQYF.

The V call is TRBV7-6, the J call TRBJ2-5, with D tentatively TRBD1 (6 bases). Germline CDR1 and CDR2: SGHVS and FNYEAQ. Trimming stripped 0 bases from V and 4 bases from J, with 9 bases between. The length of the CDR3 is 14 residues. The CDR3 nucleotides are TGTGCCAGCAGCTTAGCACAGGGACGAGAGACCCAGTACTTC. The encoded protein is CASSLAQGRETQYF.

This clone has more than one count but fewer than ten. This sequence joins TRBV7-9 and TRBJ2-1; TRBD1 is a possible D gene (5 bases). CDR3 length: 15 amino acids. CDR1 is SEHNR, CDR2 FQNEAQ, per germline (reference sequence). Trimming removed 5 bases from V and 4 bases from J, with 15 bases in between. In DNA form, the CDR3 reads TGTGCCAGCAGCACAGCAGGGCAGGGATACAATGAGCAGTTCTTC. It codes for CASSTAGQGYNEQFF. Drawing the rest from reference TRBV7-9 and TRBJ2-1, the complete variable domain is DTGVSQNPRHKITKRGQNVTFRCDPISEHNRLYWYRQTLGQGPEFLTYFQNEAQLEKSRLLSDRFSAERPKGSFSTLEIQRTEQGDSAMYLCASSTAGQGYNEQFFGPGTRLTVL.

CDR3 in DNA: TGTGCTAGTGTTACCCAAGGACAGGCAACAGATACGCAGTATTTT. This codes for CASVTQGQATDTQYF. The chain couples TRBV12-5 to TRBJ2-3; 7 nucleotides align to TRBD1. V gave up 7 bases and J gave up 3 bases; unmatched junction bases: 10. The CDR3 consists of 15 residues. CDR1 is LGHNT, CDR2 FRNRAP, per germline. Full variable domain (outside the CDR3, taken from reference TRBV12-5 and TRBJ2-3): DARVTQTPRHKVTEMGQEVTMRCQPILGHNTVFWYRQTMMQGLELLAYFRNRAPLDDSGMPKDRFSAEMPDATLATLKIQPSEPRDSAVYFCASVTQGQATDTQYFGPGTRLTVL.

V is TRBV7-7 and J is TRBJ1-3, with 8 bases matching TRBD1. V lost 5 bases and J lost 0; bases outside the gene matches: 6. Per germline, CDR1 SSHAT and CDR2 FNYEAQ (reference sequence). The CDR3 is made up of 16 amino acids. CDR3 loop: CASSATGGGSGNTIYF. The CDR3 coding sequence is TGTGCCAGCAGCGCTACAGGGGGGGGCTCTGGAAACACCATATATTTT.

This chain joins TRBV19 and TRBJ1-2; TRBD1 might be the D (5 bases). Trimming shortened V by 7 bases and J by 6 bases, and 15 bases separated the two germline ends. Germline values: CDR1 LNHDA, CDR2 SQIVND (reference sequence). This CDR3 is 13 amino acids long. Here the CDR3 DNA reads TGTGCCAGTACCACCAGGTGGGGGGATGGCTACACCTTC. As protein: CASTTRWGDGYTF.

Here the CDR3 DNA reads TGTGCCAGCTCACCACCTTCCAGGGTGGTGACTGAAGCTTTCTTT. Protein: CASSPPSRVVTEAFF. This sequence joins TRBV18 and TRBJ1-1, with D possibly TRBD1 on 5 matching bases. Germline V lookup: CDR1 KGHSH, CDR2 LQKENI. Deletions cut 0 bases from V and 5 bases from J, with 13 bases between. This CDR3 comprises 15 residues.

The chain combines TRBV7-6 with TRBJ2-3; 7 bases line up with TRBD1. Germline assignment: CDR1 SGHVS and CDR2 FNYEAQ. Trimming cost V 1 base and J 5 bases; bases outside gene matches: 3. CDR3 size: 14 residues. The CDR3 nucleotides are TGTGCCAGCAGCTTAGGAGGGGGCGGAGATACGCAGTATTTT. It translates to CASSLGGGGDTQYF.

With respect to this clone: The same CDR3 can be traced to other DNA sequences in this sample. This chain links TRBV5-1 with TRBJ2-7, with 7 bases aligning to TRBD1. Germline V CDR1 and CDR2: SGHRS, YFSETQ. V was pared by 0 bases and J by 0 bases, with 0 bases of the junction left unmatched. The CDR3 is made up of 14 amino acids. Here the CDR3 reads CASSLAGGSYEQYF. DNA of the CDR3: TGCGCCAGCAGCTTGGCAGGGGGCTCCTACGAGCAGTACTTC. Full variable domain (outside the CDR3, taken from reference TRBV5-1 and TRBJ2-7): KAGVTQTPRYLIKTRGQQVTLSCSPISGHRSVSWYQQTPGQGLQFLFEYFSETQRNKGNFPGRFSGRQFSNSRSEMNVSTLELGDSALYLCASSLAGGSYEQYFGPGTRLTVT.

This CDR3 is CATSRARASGGVGDTQYF. CDR3 sequence (DNA): TGTGCCACCAGCAGAGCGAGGGCTAGCGGGGGGGTTGGAGATACGCAGTATTTT. The chain joins TRBV15 to TRBJ2-3, with 12 positions matching TRBD2. Germline loops: CDR1 LNHNV, CDR2 YYDKDF (reference sequence). This CDR3 is built from 18 residues. The V and J ends lost 1 base and 5 bases, in that order; junction bases with no gene match: 10.

The J gene is TRBJ2-7, the V gene TRBV7-2; 13 nucleotides align to TRBD2. This CDR3 is built from 16 residues. J gave up 4 bases and V 1 base, and 4 bases lay outside the gene matches. From germline, CDR1 is SGHTA and CDR2 FQGNSA. CDR3 protein: CASSLVLAGGLYEQYF. The CDR3 DNA follows: TGTGCCAGCAGCTTAGTACTAGCGGGGGGGCTTTACGAGCAGTACTTC.

The chain recombines TRBV4-1 with TRBJ1-2; 8 bases align to TRBD1. Germline V gene data show CDR1 as MGHRA and CDR2 as YSYEKL. This CDR3 is built from 16 residues. The V and J ends lost 1 base and 7 bases, in that order; junction bases with no gene match: 11. The CDR3 region is CASSQGGRGRGGGYTF. The CDR3 DNA sequence: TGCGCCAGCAGCCAAGGGGGCAGGGGGCGCGGGGGTGGCTACACCTTC.

This clone was observed a single time. The chain has TRBV6-5 and TRBJ2-5; 8 bases agree with TRBD2. Germline assignment: CDR1 MNHEY and CDR2 SVGAGI. The CDR3 extends over 15 amino acids. The ends lost 6 bases at V and 5 bases at J; junction bases unmatched: 11. CDR3 sequence reads: CASSPLSGGRETQYF. In DNA form, the CDR3 reads TGTGCCAGCAGCCCCCTAAGCGGGGGAAGGGAGACCCAGTACTTC.

V is TRBV25-1 and J is TRBJ1-2, with D perhaps matching TRBD1 (5 bases). This CDR3 spans 14 amino acids. V shed 5 bases and J shed 4 bases, with 14 bases lying between them. The germline gives CDR1 MGHDK, CDR2 SYGVNS. CDR3 amino acids: CASSQSGDRYGYTF. In DNA form, the CDR3 reads TGTGCCAGCAGTCAATCGGGGGACCGCTATGGCTACACCTTC.

V is TRBV7-3 and J is TRBJ2-2; D is uncertain. The CDR3 runs 12 residues. The V end was cut by 8 bases, the J end by 2 bases, with 6 bases between. Per the germline V gene, CDR1 is SGHTA and CDR2 is FQGTGA. CDR3 sequence reads: CASLDNTGELFF. The CDR3 DNA reads as TGTGCCAGCCTAGATAACACCGGGGAGCTGTTTTTT. The entire variable domain, with the rest obtained from reference TRBV7-3 and TRBJ2-2, is as follows: GAGVSQTPSNKVTEKGKYVELRCDPISGHTALYWYRQSLGQGPEFLIYFQGTGAADDSGLPNDRFFAVRPEGSVSTLKIQRTERGDSAVYLCASLDNTGELFFGEGSRLTVL.

This chain joins TRBV11-3 and TRBJ2-1, with 9 bases matching TRBD2. Trimming cost V 1 base and J 6 bases; bases outside gene matches: 4. The CDR3 covers 15 residues. The germline V gene has CDR1 SGHNT and CDR2 YENEEA. DNA of the CDR3: TGTGCCAGCAGCTTAGGATGGCGGGGGGGCAATGAGCAGTTCTTC. Translation gives CASSLGWRGGNEQFF.

This chain connects TRBV5-6 to TRBJ1-1, with D unclear. The CDR3 consists of 13 residues. Per germline, CDR1 SGHDT and CDR2 YYEEEE. Trimming shortened V by 2 bases and J by 1 base, and 6 bases separated the two germline ends. For the CDR3, the DNA is TGTGCCAGCAGCTTTACTACGAACACTGAAGCTTTCTTT. Translating it yields CASSFTTNTEAFF.

The chain is built from TRBV7-2 and TRBJ1-5, with 9 bases matching TRBD1. V shed 5 bases and J 4 bases; nucleotides not matched to a gene: 3. The germline V gene encodes CDR1 SGHTA and CDR2 FQGNSA. The CDR3 is 14 amino acids. The CDR3 spells CASSQGQGNQPQHF. The CDR3 region has the DNA TGTGCCAGCAGCCAAGGACAGGGGAATCAGCCCCAGCATTTT.

The V call is TRBV9, the J call TRBJ2-5; 8 nucleotides agree with TRBD1. Germline CDR1 and CDR2: SGDLS and YYNGEE. Trimming at V came to 3 bases and at J to 4 bases, leaving 11 bases not matched to a gene. This CDR3 comprises 16 residues. In nucleotides, the CDR3 is TGTGCCAGCAGCGAGGGAGGACAGGGAGGTTCAGAGACCCAGTACTTC. Encoded protein: CASSEGGQGGSETQYF.

V is TRBV27 and J is TRBJ1-5; 8 bases are shared with TRBD1. Looked up from germline, CDR1 is MNHEY and CDR2 is SMNVEV (reference sequence). The CDR3 has 18 residues. The junction had 12 bases not matched to a gene; V was cut back by 4 bases and J by 1 base. CDR3 sequence (DNA): TGTGCCAGCAGTTCTGGGACAGGCGAACTATCGAGCAATCAGCCCCAGCATTTT. Translating it yields CASSSGTGELSSNQPQHF.